Listed below are T cell receptor beta chains from one sample, sequenced in a study of cytomegalovirus exposure and HLA in healthy donors. Method: immunoSEQ multiplex PCR; TCRdb's copy keeps in-frame clones and lacks some. The data show 45,000 to 65,000 clones, roughly 85% seen once. The sequenced sample consisted of PBMCs. These receptor sequences come from a woman aged 18-29 years in good health and CMV-seronegative. CDR3s include the opening cysteine and the closing phenylalanine or tryptophan. The D gene is left open where the match is weak. Where a row states a size, it is once, few, many or the class of an expanded clone; other rows omit it.

>.|TRBJ2-3|TRBV7-2|once
TGTGCCAGCAAGCTGGGGGGGCGCGGAATTGCAGATACGCAGTATTTT
CASKLGGRGIADTQYF
>.|TRBJ2-7|TRBV28|.
TGTGCCAGCAGTCCCTTGGGGGGATTTGTCTACGAGCAGTACTTC
CASSPLGGFVYEQYF
>TRBD1|TRBJ2-7|TRBV5-1|.
TGCGCCAGCAGCCCGAGCCGGGACAGGGTATCCGAGCAGTACTTC
CASSPSRDRVSEQYF
>TRBD1|TRBJ2-1|TRBV28|.
TGTGCCAGCAGTTCGACGGGACAGGGAATTCATGAGCAGTTCTTC
CASSSTGQGIHEQFF
>TRBD2|TRBJ2-5|TRBV7-9|few
TGTGCCAGCAGCCTTACTAGCGATCAAGAGACCCAGTACTTC
CASSLTSDQETQYF
>TRBD1|TRBJ1-1|TRBV27|once
TGTGCCAGCAGTCCCCTTATGGACAGGGGCGACACTGAAGCTTTCTTT
CASSPLMDRGDTEAFF
>.|TRBJ1-2|TRBV11-2|.
TGTGCCAGCAGCTTAAGTGCGGGGGATGGCTACACCTTC
CASSLSAGDGYTF
>TRBD2|TRBJ2-7|TRBV27|.
TGTGCCAGCAGTTTAAAGGGAGGGGCCCTCCTCTCCTACGAGCAGTACTTC
CASSLKGGALLSYEQYF
>TRBD1|TRBJ2-7|TRBV4-1|.
TGCGCCAGCAGCCACAGACAGGGTAGCGCCTACGAGCAGTACTTC
CASSHRQGSAYEQYF
>TRBD1|TRBJ2-3|TRBV5-6|few
TGTGCCAGCAGCTTGAGCAGGGGGCGCATCGATACGCAGTATTTT
CASSLSRGRIDTQYF
>TRBD1|TRBJ2-2|TRBV28|.
TGTGCCAGCAGTCAACCGGGGACAGGGGTGGGCACCGGGGAGCTGTTTTTT
CASSQPGTGVGTGELFF
>.|TRBJ1-1|TRBV9|.
TGTGCCAGCAGTCCTTTGAGGGGGGGGACTGAAGCTTTCTTT
CASSPLRGGTEAFF
>.|TRBJ2-6|TRBV27|few
TGTGCCAGCAGTTTAACGGACACTGGGGCCAACGTCCTGACTTTC
CASSLTDTGANVLTF
>TRBD1|TRBJ1-2|TRBV25-1|.
TGTGCCAGCAGTGAATATAGCGGCGGGACAGGGTATGGCTACACCTTC
CASSEYSGGTGYGYTF
>TRBD1|TRBJ1-3|TRBV27|.
TGTGCCAGCAGTCGGACAGGGGGCTCTGGAAACACCATATATTTT
CASSRTGGSGNTIYF
>TRBD2|TRBJ2-1|TRBV10-2|.
TGCGCCAGCACCCTACCGGGACTAGCGGGAGATGTGCAGTTCTTC
CASTLPGLAGDVQFF
>.|TRBJ2-7|TRBV7-2|.
TGTGCCAGCAACCACCCCCGACACCCATACGAGCAGTACTTC
CASNHPRHPYEQYF
>.|TRBJ1-5|TRBV6-5|.
TGTGCCAGCCGGGGTAGCAATCAGCCCCAGCATTTT
CASRGSNQPQHF
>TRBD1|TRBJ1-2|TRBV4-1|.
TGCGCCAGCAGCCCTGGACAGGGGACTAACTATGGCTACACCTTC
CASSPGQGTNYGYTF
>.|TRBJ2-2|TRBV7-2|.
TGTGCCAGCAACCGGAGAAGCACCGGGGAGCTGTTTTTT
CASNRRSTGELFF
>TRBD1|TRBJ1-3|TRBV29-1|.
TGCAGCGTGGGGACAGGGTCGGGAAACACCATATATTTT
CSVGTGSGNTIYF
>.|TRBJ1-1|TRBV27|.
TGTGCCAGCATAGGGGTACAGGGAATTAAGAACACTGAAGCTTTCTTT
CASIGVQGIKNTEAFF
>TRBD2|TRBJ2-5|TRBV6-5|few
TGTGCCAGCAGTGCCCTAGCGGGAGTTCGAGAGACCCAGTACTTC
CASSALAGVRETQYF
>.|TRBJ2-6|TRBV30|.
TGTGCCTGGAGTTTAGGGGGACATACTTTCTCTGGGGCCAACGTCCTGACTTTC
CAWSLGGHTFSGANVLTF
>TRBD1|TRBJ1-3|TRBV28|.
TGTGCCAGCAGCAGACAGGGGGCCGGTGGAAACACCATATATTTT
CASSRQGAGGNTIYF
>.|TRBJ1-3|TRBV5-4|once
TGTGCCAGCAGTTCTACAGGGCTCTCTGGAAACACCATATATTTT
CASSSTGLSGNTIYF
>.|TRBJ1-3|TRBV2|.
TGTGCCAGCAGTGATAAAGCCAAGAGACGGGGTTCTGGAAACACCATATATTTT
CASSDKAKRRGSGNTIYF
>TRBD2|TRBJ2-7|TRBV6-5|.
TGTGCCAGCAGTTACTGGAAAGGACTAGCGAGGGAGCAGTACTTC
CASSYWKGLAREQYF
>TRBD1|TRBJ1-1|TRBV15|once
TGTGCCACCAGCAGAGAATCGACAGGGGTGACTGAAGCTTTCTTT
CATSRESTGVTEAFF
>TRBD1|TRBJ1-2|TRBV30|.
TGTGCCTTAACAGGGGGTAACTATGGCTACACCTTC
CALTGGNYGYTF
>.|TRBJ2-3|TRBV18|.
TGTGCCAGCTCACCGGGCCTGGTAACAGATACGCAGTATTTT
CASSPGLVTDTQYF
>TRBD2|TRBJ2-7|TRBV7-2|.
TGTGCCAGCAGCTTAGGACTAGCGGGAGTCACAACAGTTTACGAGCAGTACTTC
CASSLGLAGVTTVYEQYF
>.|TRBJ2-2|TRBV5-1|.
TGCGCCAGCAGCTTGCAAGCCACCGGGGAGCTGTTTTTT
CASSLQATGELFF
>TRBD1|TRBJ1-1|TRBV6-5|.
TGTGCCAGCAGTCGGGAACAGGGGGTCGGCGAAGCTTTCTTT
CASSREQGVGEAFF
>TRBD1|TRBJ2-7|TRBV29-1|.
TGCAGCGTGGGAGAAGACAGGGTCCCCTACGAGCAGTACTTC
CSVGEDRVPYEQYF
>.|TRBJ1-4|TRBV15|.
TGTGCCACCAGCCACCAGCTCGGGGTAATTAATGAAAAACTGTTTTTT
CATSHQLGVINEKLFF
>TRBD1|TRBJ1-2|TRBV6-1|.
TGTGCCAGCAGTGAGGGGACAGCGTATGGCTACACCTTC
CASSEGTAYGYTF
>TRBD1|TRBJ2-3|TRBV27|.
TGTGCCAGCAGTCCAGGGACAGGAGACACAGATACGCAGTATTTT
CASSPGTGDTDTQYF
>.|TRBJ2-2|TRBV30|.
TGTGCCTGGAGTGTACTGGGGGGCACCGGGGAGCTGTTTTTT
CAWSVLGGTGELFF
>TRBD1|TRBJ2-4|TRBV28|.
TGTGCCAGCAGCTCCGCCGGACAGGCAAACATTCAGTACTTC
CASSSAGQANIQYF
>.|TRBJ2-7|TRBV10-3|.
TGTGCCCCGTTACAGGGCCAAAGTCCCTCCTACGAGCAGTACTTC
CAPLQGQSPSYEQYF
>TRBD2|TRBJ2-7|TRBV29-1|.
TGCAGCGTTGAGACCTTGCTAGCGGGTTCCTACGAGCAGTACTTC
CSVETLLAGSYEQYF
>TRBD1|TRBJ2-6|TRBV19|.
TGTGCCAGTAGTAAAACCGGGACAGGTCGCTCTGGGGCCAACGGCCTGACTTTC
CASSKTGTGRSGANGLTF
>TRBD2|TRBJ2-3|TRBV9|.
TGTGCCAGCAGCGCCGGGACTAGCGGGAGGCCCAGCCCAGATACGCAGTATTTT
CASSAGTSGRPSPDTQYF
>.|TRBJ2-7|TRBV5-4|.
TGTGCCAGCAGCTTACCCAGCGCTTGGGGCGAGCAGTACTTC
CASSLPSAWGEQYF
>TRBD2|TRBJ2-7|TRBV27|once
TGTGCCAGCAGTCCAGCGACTAGCGGGAGTCTGTACTTC
CASSPATSGSLYF
>TRBD2|TRBJ2-1|TRBV19|.
TGTGCCAGTAGTATAGTAGCGGCTAGCGGGAGCCATATTTACAATGAGCAGTTCTTC
CASSIVAASGSHIYNEQFF
>TRBD2|TRBJ2-7|TRBV19|once
TGTGCCAGTAGTACCTGGACTAGCGGGAGCCACGAGCAGTACTTC
CASSTWTSGSHEQYF
>TRBD1|TRBJ1-1|TRBV10-2|.
TGCGCCAGCAGTCGGGGACAGGGGGCCGGCACTGAAGCTTTCTTT
CASSRGQGAGTEAFF